The sequence of this T cell receptor (beta chain) was determined in a study of Ad26.COV2.S vaccination and SARS-CoV-2 variants. V lost 4 bases and J 0 bases, leaving 13 bases between the germline ends. This CDR3 is 17 amino acids long. Looked up from germline, CDR1 is SNHLY and CDR2 is FYNNEI. Here immunoSEQ multiplex PCR was the method, and the copy in TCRdb shows in-frame clones only, minus some. The data show approximately 350,000 clones, over 75% seen once. The treatment denotes: roughly 20 received Ad26.COV2.S at low or high dose, single or two shots; several received placebo; per-sample allocation not given. Collection of samples fell on day 63 after the first vaccine or placebo injection. Only one count was recorded for this clone.

The clonotype originates from a person between 18 and 65 years old who received the Ad26.COV2.S COVID-19 vaccine or a placebo. Sequences were derived from peripheral blood, sampled in a trial of Ad26.COV2.S vaccine versus placebo. This sequence joins TRBV2 and TRBJ1-6; D perhaps matches TRBD1 (5 bases). CDR3 protein: CASSVRQLSSYNSPLHF. In nucleotides, the CDR3 is TGTGCCAGCAGTGTGAGACAGCTAAGCTCCTATAATTCACCCCTCCACTTT.